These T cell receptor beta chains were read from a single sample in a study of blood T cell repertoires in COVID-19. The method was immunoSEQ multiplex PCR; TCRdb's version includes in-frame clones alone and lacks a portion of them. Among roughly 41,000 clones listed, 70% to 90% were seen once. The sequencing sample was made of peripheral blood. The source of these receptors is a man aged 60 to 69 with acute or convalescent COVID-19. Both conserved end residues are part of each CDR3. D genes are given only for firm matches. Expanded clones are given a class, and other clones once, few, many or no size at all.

CASSPTLSGGNTEAFF	TGTGCCAGCTCCCCCACCCTTTCCGGGGGGAACACTGAAGCTTTCTTT	.	TRBJ1-1	.	TRBV18	16
CASSPGRGDGNTEAFF	TGTGCCAGCAGCCCGGGGCGGGGGGACGGAAACACTGAAGCTTTCTTT	.	TRBJ1-1	.	TRBV7-8	16
CASSSQAGAHNEQFF	TGTGCCAGCAGCTCACAAGCGGGGGCACACAATGAGCAGTTCTTC	TRBD2	TRBJ2-1	.	TRBV7-2	15
CASSETGGYQPQHF	TGTGCCAGCAGTGAGACAGGGGGCTATCAGCCCCAGCATTTT	TRBD1	TRBJ1-5	.	TRBV27	14
CASSLGRPTEAFF	TGTGCCAGCAGCTTAGGGCGGCCCACTGAAGCTTTCTTT	.	TRBJ1-1	large	TRBV7-2	13
CASSPSGGALDTQYF	TGTGCCAGCAGCCCGAGCGGGGGGGCCCTAGATACGCAGTATTTT	TRBD2	TRBJ2-3	.	TRBV7-2	15
CASSLRTSGVDDNEQFF	TGTGCCAGCTCACTTCGGACTAGCGGGGTGGATGACAATGAGCAGTTCTTC	TRBD2	TRBJ2-1	.	TRBV18	17
CASRQGTDIQYF	TGTGCCAGTAGACAGGGGACAGACATTCAGTACTTC	TRBD1	TRBJ2-4	.	TRBV19	12
CAWSIQGEKLFF	TGTGCCTGGAGCATACAGGGCGAAAAACTGTTTTTT	.	TRBJ1-4	.	TRBV30	12
CASSQVVTGGSEVAHEKLFF	TGTGCCAGCAGCCAAGTTGTAACAGGGGGCTCGGAGGTGGCGCATGAAAAACTGTTTTTT	TRBD1	TRBJ1-4	.	TRBV4-2	20
CASSWIGTGDSPLHF	TGTGCCAGCAGTTGGATCGGGACAGGCGATTCACCCCTCCACTTT	TRBD1	TRBJ1-6	.	TRBV27	15
CASSKDMDYEQYF	TGTGCCAGCAGCAAGGACATGGACTACGAGCAGTACTTC	.	TRBJ2-7	.	TRBV5-5	13
CASSIQGGLLEQFF	TGTGCCAGTAGTATTCAGGGGGGTCTTCTTGAGCAGTTCTTC	.	TRBJ2-1	.	TRBV19	14
CASSGQGLKAFF	TGTGCCAGCAGCGGACAGGGGCTTAAAGCTTTCTTT	TRBD1	TRBJ1-1	.	TRBV5-4	12
CASSEEALNTEAFF	TGTGCCAGCAGTGAAGAGGCACTAAACACTGAAGCTTTCTTT	.	TRBJ1-1	.	TRBV2	14
CASSLGDRGSSYEQYF	TGTGCCAGCAGTTTAGGGGACAGGGGAAGCTCCTACGAGCAGTACTTC	TRBD1	TRBJ2-7	medium-sized	TRBV6-5	16
CASSITSGTGPGNTIYF	TGTGCCAGTAGTATCACCTCCGGGACAGGGCCTGGAAACACCATATATTTT	TRBD1	TRBJ1-3	.	TRBV19	17
CSVADGVTEAFF	TGCAGCGTTGCTGACGGGGTCACTGAAGCTTTCTTT	.	TRBJ1-1	.	TRBV29-1	12
CASSLTRGQENIAKNIQYF	TGTGCCAGCAGCTTAACGCGGGGCCAGGAGAATATAGCCAAAAACATTCAGTACTTC	.	TRBJ2-4	.	TRBV7-9	19
CASSPQTGYSNTEAFF	TGTGCCAGCAGCCCACAGACAGGGTATTCGAACACTGAAGCTTTCTTT	TRBD1	TRBJ1-1	.	TRBV7-8	16
CSAPGLLEQFF	TGCAGTGCCCCGGGACTCCTCGAGCAGTTCTTC	.	TRBJ2-1	.	TRBV20-1	11
CASSITGEMNTEAFF	TGTGCCAGTAGTATTACCGGGGAGATGAACACTGAAGCTTTCTTT	.	TRBJ1-1	few	TRBV19	15
CAWARRGHPDNEQFF	TGTGCCTGGGCCCGCCGCGGACATCCTGACAATGAGCAGTTCTTC	.	TRBJ2-1	.	TRBV30	15
CASGLWGAGELFF	TGTGCTAGTGGTTTGTGGGGGGCCGGGGAGCTGTTTTTT	.	TRBJ2-2	.	TRBV12-5	13
CASSRGAQETQYF	TGTGCCAGCAGTCGGGGGGCTCAAGAGACCCAGTACTTC	.	TRBJ2-5	.	TRBV5-6	13
CASSSRQGAWEQFF	TGTGCCAGCAGCTCCCGACAGGGGGCTTGGGAGCAGTTCTTC	TRBD1	TRBJ2-1	.	TRBV7-2	14
CASSGGTSHNEQFF	TGTGCCAGCAGTGGAGGGACTAGCCACAATGAGCAGTTCTTC	TRBD2	TRBJ2-1	.	TRBV2	14
CASSLDSQGNTIYF	TGCGCCAGCAGCTTGGACAGTCAGGGAAACACCATATATTTT	.	TRBJ1-3	few	TRBV5-1	14
CASSISVFPSNQPQHF	TGTGCCAGTAGTATATCCGTGTTCCCTAGCAATCAGCCCCAGCATTTT	.	TRBJ1-5	.	TRBV19	16
CASRRAGGPFDEQFF	TGTGCCAGCAGAAGAGCGGGGGGGCCGTTCGATGAGCAGTTCTTC	TRBD2	TRBJ2-1	.	TRBV6-5	15
CASSQSAMTSTDTQYF	TGTGCCAGCAGCCAATCGGCCATGACAAGCACAGATACGCAGTATTTT	.	TRBJ2-3	.	TRBV16	16
CAWSVLGGYGYTF	TGTGCCTGGAGTGTACTGGGAGGGTATGGCTACACCTTC	.	TRBJ1-2	.	TRBV30	13
CASSLGTGAKGNTIYF	TGTGCCAGCAGCTTAGGGACAGGGGCTAAAGGAAACACCATATATTTT	TRBD1	TRBJ1-3	.	TRBV7-8	16
CASSQDGRLPGNTIYF	TGCGCCAGCAGCCAAGACGGCAGGTTACCTGGAAACACCATATATTTT	.	TRBJ1-3	.	TRBV4-3	16
CASRKQGSNQPQHF	TGTGCCAGCAGGAAGCAGGGGAGCAATCAGCCCCAGCATTTT	.	TRBJ1-5	.	TRBV28	14
CASSPGGPEAFF	TGTGCCAGCAGCCCAGGGGGCCCTGAAGCTTTCTTT	TRBD1	TRBJ1-1	.	TRBV5-6	12
CASSQGEGPLSPHLLYGYTF	TGTGCCAGCAGCCAGGGGGAGGGGCCACTTTCCCCTCACCTTTTATATGGCTACACCTTC	.	TRBJ1-2	.	TRBV3-1/TRBV3-2	20
CASSLDLGGQFF	TGTGCCAGCAGCTTAGATCTGGGGGGACAGTTCTTC	.	TRBJ2-1	.	TRBV11-2	12
CSVNGGQGNTIYF	TGCAGCGTCAACGGAGGGCAAGGAAACACCATATATTTT	.	TRBJ1-3	.	TRBV29-1	13
CASGDYLRETQYF	TGTGCCAGCGGGGACTACCTACGGGAGACCCAGTACTTC	TRBD2	TRBJ2-5	.	TRBV6-5	13
CACQDRGHTEAFF	TGTGCCTGCCAAGACAGGGGGCACACTGAAGCTTTCTTT	TRBD1	TRBJ1-1	.	TRBV30	13
CASSGGGPWGGELFF	TGTGCCAGCAGTGGCGGGGGGCCGTGGGGCGGGGAGCTGTTTTTT	TRBD2	TRBJ2-2	.	TRBV28	15
CASSQGTGPDQPQHF	TGCGCCAGCAGCCAGGGGACAGGTCCGGATCAGCCCCAGCATTTT	TRBD1	TRBJ1-5	.	TRBV4-3	15
CASSPRDRPQGGYTF	TGTGCCAGCTCACCCCGGGACAGGCCCCAGGGTGGCTACACCTTC	TRBD1	TRBJ1-2	once	TRBV18	15
CASSLRSAAHEQFF	TGTGCCAGCAGCTTGAGATCCGCCGCCCATGAGCAGTTCTTC	.	TRBJ2-1	.	TRBV7-2	14